What follows is one TCR beta chain and its context. The data derive from a study of glioma-infiltrating T cells after dendritic cell vaccination. At the level of the study: Glioblastoma patients came from Phase I and II dendritic cell vaccination trials.

CDR1 and CDR2 from the germline V gene are SGHDT and YYEEEE. This CDR3 is 16 amino acids long. The V segment lost 6 bases and the J segment 2 bases; nucleotides outside the gene matches: 10. Time point specified: after dendritic cell vaccination, including at tumor progression/relapse. The primer mix had 60 V beta and 13 J beta primers. Assay used: immunoSEQ multiplex PCR; TCRdb lists only in-frame clones, some missing. Altogether around 25,000 clones are present, over 85% being singletons, with the ten largest covering under 3%. This clonotype originated in a human donor with glioblastoma. This chain joins TRBV5-6 and TRBJ2-2, with 7 positions matching TRBD1. The material sequenced was blood, taken after dendritic cell vaccination. The CDR3 loop is CASTSFGTANTGELFF. CDR3 bases: TGTGCCAGCACCTCATTCGGGACAGCTAACACCGGGGAGCTGTTTTTT. Together with reference TRBV5-6 and TRBJ2-2, the CDR3 gives the full variable domain: DAGVTQSPTHLIKTRGQQVTLRCSPKSGHDTVSWYQQALGQGPQFIFQYYEEEERQRGNFPDRFSGHQFPNYSSELNVNALLLGDSALYLCASTSFGTANTGELFFGEGSRLTVL.